A single sample is the source of the 4 T cell receptor beta chains below, sequenced in a study of T cell changes during pregnancy in multiple sclerosis. The repertoire was sequenced with immunoSEQ multiplex PCR; TCRdb's copy has only in-frame clones and lacks some. The data show around 69,000 clones, approximately 92% seen once. The specimen comprised peripheral blood, sampled in the third trimester of pregnancy. The receptors stem from a female donor in good health, enrolled as a control in a pregnancy study.

The rearrangement uses TRBV5-6 and TRBJ2-1; TRBD2 aligns across 9 bases. The CDR3 spans 14 residues. V shed 4 bases, J shed 5 bases, and the junction held 4 bases outside the gene matches. Germline loops: CDR1 SGHDT, CDR2 YYEEEE. This CDR3 is CASSLAGTHNEQFF. The CDR3 DNA reads TGTGCCAGCAGCCTAGCGGGGACCCACAATGAGCAGTTCTTC.

DNA for the CDR3: TGTGCCAGCAGTTTATTCGGGACTCAGGCCAAAAACATTCAGTACTTC. Protein product: CASSLFGTQAKNIQYF. This chain uses TRBV28 with TRBJ2-4; tentative D call: TRBD2 (6 bases). Trimming took 1 base from V and 1 from J, leaving 11 bases between them. Per germline, CDR1 MDHEN and CDR2 SYDVKM. This CDR3 contains 16 residues.

This sequence joins TRBV30 and TRBJ2-3, with 9 bases matching TRBD1. After removal of 6 bases from V and 2 bases from J, the junction contained 9 bases not matched to a gene. Germline loops: CDR1 GTSNPN, CDR2 SVGIG (reference sequence). The CDR3 totals 15 residues. CDR3 in amino acids: CACHRGPLDTDTQYF. CDR3 sequence (DNA): TGTGCCTGTCACAGGGGGCCCCTGGACACAGATACGCAGTATTTT.

The chain joins TRBV11-1 to TRBJ2-3; 8 bases line up with TRBD1. This CDR3 is built from 18 residues. Unmatched junction bases numbered 13, after V lost 2 bases and J lost 3 bases. The germline gives CDR1 SGHAT, CDR2 FQDESV (reference sequence). Here the CDR3 reads CASSLQATGVGGTDTQYF. For the CDR3, the DNA is TGTGCCAGCAGCTTACAAGCGACAGGGGTGGGTGGAACAGATACGCAGTATTTT.